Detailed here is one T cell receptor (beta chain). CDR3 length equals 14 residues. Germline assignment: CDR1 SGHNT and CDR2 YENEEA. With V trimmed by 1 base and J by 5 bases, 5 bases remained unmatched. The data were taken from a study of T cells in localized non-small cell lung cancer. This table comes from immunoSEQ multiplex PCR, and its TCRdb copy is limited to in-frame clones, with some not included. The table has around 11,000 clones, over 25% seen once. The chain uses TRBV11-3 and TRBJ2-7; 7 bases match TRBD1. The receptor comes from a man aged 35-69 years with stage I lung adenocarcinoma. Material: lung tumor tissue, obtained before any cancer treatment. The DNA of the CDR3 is TGTGCCAGCAGCTTAGGGGGGACAGCCCACGAGCAGTACTTC. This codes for CASSLGGTAHEQYF.